Listed here are 22 T cell receptor beta chains from one sample, sequenced in a study of blood T cell repertoires in COVID-19. This table comes from immunoSEQ multiplex PCR, and its TCRdb copy is limited to in-frame clones, with some not included. This table holds around 73,000 clones, roughly three quarters found once. Input material: peripheral blood. The receptors were sampled from a man aged 70 or older with COVID-19, enrolled during active disease.

There are a few counts of this clone. This rearrangement joins TRBV3-1 (or the pseudogene TRBV3-2) to TRBJ1-6; tentative D call: TRBD1 (6 bases). Looked up from germline, CDR1 is LGHDT and CDR2 is YNNKEL (reference sequence). The CDR3 spans 15 residues. Deletions cut 2 bases from V and 5 bases from J, with 10 bases between. CDR3 region: CASSQSGQNNSPLHF. The CDR3, as DNA: TGTGCCAGCAGCCAAAGCGGACAGAATAATTCACCCCTCCACTTT.

The genes are TRBV7-2 and TRBJ1-2, with D tentatively TRBD1 (6 bases). Germline CDR1 reads SGHTA; CDR2 reads FQGNSA. This CDR3 is built from 17 residues. V gave up 0 bases and J gave up 0 bases, with 14 bases separating them. The CDR3 sequence: CASSLAEMTGANYGYTF. The CDR3 DNA sequence: TGTGCCAGCAGCTTAGCGGAGATGACAGGAGCTAACTATGGCTACACCTTC.

The rearrangement links TRBV25-1 to TRBJ2-7, with 9 nucleotides matching TRBD1. CDR3 size: 13 residues. The trim removed 6 bases at V and 8 bases at J, leaving 8 bases unmatched. Germline values: CDR1 MGHDK, CDR2 SYGVNS. The CDR3 reads CASRTLGQGKQYF. The CDR3 DNA sequence: TGTGCCAGCAGGACCCTAGGACAGGGGAAGCAGTACTTC.

This clone was seen a few times. V gene TRBV2 combines with J gene TRBJ1-5, with D possibly TRBD1 on 5 matching bases. Trimming removed 8 bases at V and 2 bases at J, with 22 bases between. CDR3 size: 17 residues. Germline loops: CDR1 SNHLY, CDR2 FYNNEI. Written as DNA, the CDR3 is TGTGCCAGCTGGTGGTCAGGGCGCAGTGGGGGCAATCAGCCCCAGCATTTT. Translating gives CASWWSGRSGGNQPQHF.

Notes on this clone: The sample holds other DNA sequences that translate to the same CDR3. The chain recombines TRBV5-1 with TRBJ2-1; the D is unclear. This CDR3 comprises 15 residues. Germline-derived CDR1 and CDR2 are SGHRS and YFSETQ. V lost 0 bases, J lost 0 bases, and 7 bases lay in between. CDR3 in amino acids: CASSLVGSSYNEQFF. Here the CDR3 DNA reads TGCGCCAGCAGCTTGGTCGGTAGCTCCTACAATGAGCAGTTCTTC. The whole variable domain, remainder taken from reference TRBV5-1 and TRBJ2-1, is KAGVTQTPRYLIKTRGQQVTLSCSPISGHRSVSWYQQTPGQGLQFLFEYFSETQRNKGNFPGRFSGRQFSNSRSEMNVSTLELGDSALYLCASSLVGSSYNEQFFGPGTRLTVL.

The V gene is TRBV24-1, the J gene TRBJ2-3; the match to TRBD1 covers 8 bases. CDR3 length: 14 residues. Germline assignment: CDR1 KGHDR and CDR2 SFDVKD. V lost 4 bases to trimming and J lost 6 bases; unmatched junction nucleotides: 5. The CDR3 nucleotides are TGTGCCACCAGTGACAGGACAGGGTCGGATACGCAGTATTTT. This encodes CATSDRTGSDTQYF.

This chain joins TRBV19 and TRBJ2-5, with 10 bases matching TRBD2. From germline, CDR1 is LNHDA and CDR2 SQIVND (reference sequence). The CDR3 totals 16 residues. V lost 0 bases to trimming and J lost 4 bases; unmatched junction nucleotides: 5. CDR3 residues: CASSIDRLAGGETQYF. The DNA for the CDR3 is TGTGCCAGTAGTATAGATCGACTAGCGGGTGGAGAGACCCAGTACTTC.

This clone occurred once. The V and J genes are TRBV28 and TRBJ2-3, with 8 bases fitting TRBD1. CDR1 is MDHEN and CDR2 is SYDVKM in the germline V gene. The CDR3 extends over 15 amino acids. The V and J ends lost 2 bases and 2 bases, in that order; junction bases with no gene match: 3. Here the CDR3 reads CASSLGGQATDTQYF. The CDR3 coding sequence is TGTGCCAGCAGTTTAGGGGGACAGGCCACAGATACGCAGTATTTT.

This chain connects TRBV7-8 to TRBJ1-2; 8 positions agree with TRBD1. The CDR3 covers 15 residues. CDR1 and CDR2 (germline): SGHVS, FQNEAQ. The trim removed 2 bases at V and 4 bases at J, leaving 6 bases unmatched. Here the CDR3 DNA reads TGTGCCAGCAGCTTAACCGACAGGGGAAGCTATGGCTACACCTTC. Amino acids: CASSLTDRGSYGYTF.

The chain has TRBV24-1 and TRBJ1-1, with D perhaps TRBD1 (5 bases). Germline V gives CDR1 KGHDR, CDR2 SFDVKD. V lost 7 bases, J lost 11 bases, and 13 bases lay in between. The CDR3 extends over 11 amino acids. CDR3 in amino acids: CATRSGGKAFF. In nucleotides, the CDR3 is TGTGCCACCAGAAGTGGGGGGAAGGCTTTCTTT.

The V and J genes are TRBV11-3 and TRBJ2-1, with 11 bases matching TRBD2. Germline V gives CDR1 SGHNT, CDR2 YENEEA. Trimming took 5 bases from V and 2 from J; bases not matched to a gene: 2. The CDR3 loop spans 15 amino acids. The CDR3 coding sequence is TGTGCCAGCAGCGCGACTAGCGGGACCTACAATGAGCAGTTCTTC. Residues: CASSATSGTYNEQFF.

V gene TRBV5-6 combines with J gene TRBJ2-7; 11 bases match TRBD2. This CDR3 is built from 15 residues. CDR1 SGHDT and CDR2 YYEEEE come from the germline V gene. V shed 2 bases, J shed 4 bases, and the junction held 5 bases outside the gene matches. The CDR3 loop is CASSFLAGGQYEQYF. CDR3 bases: TGTGCCAGCAGCTTTCTAGCGGGAGGTCAGTACGAGCAGTACTTC.

The chain carries TRBV18 and TRBJ2-7; D gene uncertain. Germline values: CDR1 KGHSH, CDR2 LQKENI. This CDR3 is 16 amino acids long. V was cut by 3 bases and J by 2 bases, with 17 bases left in between. This CDR3 reads CASSPNKQTGTYEQYF. As DNA, the CDR3 is TGTGCCAGCTCACCCAACAAACAGACCGGTACCTACGAGCAGTACTTC.

J is TRBJ1-3 and V is TRBV9; D remains unclear. The V gene's germline CDR1 is SGDLS and CDR2 YYNGEE. The length of the CDR3 is 14 residues. Deletions cut 0 bases from V and 0 bases from J, with 4 bases between. The CDR3 sequence is CASSVGLSGNTIYF. For the CDR3, the DNA is TGTGCCAGCAGCGTAGGGCTCTCTGGAAACACCATATATTTT.

This clone was seen a single time. The chain couples TRBV28 to TRBJ1-1, with unresolved D. Between the trimmed V and J ends, which lost 3 bases and 11 bases, there was a span of 13 bases. The germline V gene has CDR1 MDHEN and CDR2 SYDVKM. CDR3 size: 12 residues. CDR3 sequence (DNA): TGTGCCAGCAGTTTTCGGGAGATGTGGGCTTTCTTT. Translating gives CASSFREMWAFF. The whole variable domain, remainder taken from reference TRBV28 and TRBJ1-1, is DVKVTQSSRYLVKRTGEKVFLECVQDMDHENMFWYRQDPGLGLRLIYFSYDVKMKEKGDIPEGYSVSREKKERFSLILESASTNQTSMYLCASSFREMWAFFGQGTRLTVV.

The genes are TRBV11-2 and TRBJ2-7; D remains ambiguous. Trimming shortened V by 5 bases and J by 3 bases, and 11 bases separated the two germline ends. The CDR3 has 13 residues. CDR1 SGHAT and CDR2 FQNNGV come from the germline V gene. This CDR3 reads CASSAPRIYEQYF. In DNA, the CDR3 is TGTGCCAGCAGCGCCCCGCGGATCTACGAGCAGTACTTC.

CDR3 bases: TGTGCCAGCAGCTTGGTCGGGGAGGGGAACGAGCAGTACTTC. Amino acids: CASSLVGEGNEQYF. The rearrangement links TRBV5-5 to TRBJ2-7; TRBD2 matches at 7 bases. After removal of 0 bases from V and 5 bases from J, the junction contained 5 bases not matched to a gene. CDR1 and CDR2 from the germline V gene are SGHKS and YYEKEE (reference sequence). This CDR3 is built from 14 residues.

J is TRBJ2-5 and V is TRBV14; D is unresolved. The CDR3 consists of 14 residues. Between the trimmed V and J ends, which lost 4 bases and 4 bases, there was a span of 13 bases. CDR1 is SGHDN, CDR2 FVKESK, per germline. CDR3 loop: CASSPIERRETQYF. The DNA of the CDR3 is TGTGCCAGCAGCCCGATTGAGCGCAGAGAGACCCAGTACTTC.

V gene TRBV27 combines with J gene TRBJ1-2, with a weak D call TRBD1 (6 bases). The V and J ends lost 6 bases and 3 bases respectively, with 14 bases between them. CDR3 size: 14 residues. Germline values: CDR1 MNHEY, CDR2 SMNVEV (reference sequence). The CDR3 region has the DNA TGTGCCAGCAGGCCTTTAGGGGGTCACTATGGCTACACCTTC. It translates to CASRPLGGHYGYTF.

The CDR3 protein is CASSPRFEGSNQPQHF. The DNA for the CDR3 is TGTGCCAGCTCACCACGGTTTGAGGGATCCAATCAGCCCCAGCATTTT. The J gene is TRBJ1-5, the V gene TRBV18; D is undetermined. The CDR3 is made up of 16 amino acids. The germline gives CDR1 KGHSH, CDR2 LQKENI. Between the trimmed V and J ends, which lost 1 base and 3 bases, there was a span of 13 bases. Full variable domain (rest looked up from reference TRBV18 and TRBJ1-5): NAGVMQNPRHLVRRRGQEARLRCSPMKGHSHVYWYRQLPEEGLKFMVYLQKENIIDESGMPKERFSAEFPKEGPSILRIQQVVRGDSAAYFCASSPRFEGSNQPQHFGDGTRLSIL.

The chain carries TRBV11-2 and TRBJ1-5; 7 bases align to TRBD1. The V gene end was trimmed by 5 bases and the J gene end by 5 bases; junction bases not matched to a gene: 9. The CDR3 is 15 amino acids. Germline CDR1 is SGHAT and CDR2 is FQNNGV. The CDR3 protein is CASSLTTGWDQPQHF. The CDR3, as DNA: TGTGCCAGCAGCCTTACGACAGGGTGGGATCAGCCCCAGCATTTT.

This chain uses TRBV5-6 with TRBJ2-1; 12 positions match TRBD2. V was clipped by 3 bases and J by 8 bases; unmatched bases: 12. CDR3 size: 17 residues. CDR1 and CDR2 from the germline V gene are SGHDT and YYEEEE. The CDR3 is CASSSQLAGGRRDEQFF. For the CDR3, the DNA is TGTGCCAGCAGCTCACAGCTAGCGGGAGGGAGGAGGGATGAGCAGTTCTTC. Looking up the rest from reference TRBV5-6 and TRBJ2-1 gives the full variable domain: DAGVTQSPTHLIKTRGQQVTLRCSPKSGHDTVSWYQQALGQGPQFIFQYYEEEERQRGNFPDRFSGHQFPNYSSELNVNALLLGDSALYLCASSSQLAGGRRDEQFFGPGTRLTVL.